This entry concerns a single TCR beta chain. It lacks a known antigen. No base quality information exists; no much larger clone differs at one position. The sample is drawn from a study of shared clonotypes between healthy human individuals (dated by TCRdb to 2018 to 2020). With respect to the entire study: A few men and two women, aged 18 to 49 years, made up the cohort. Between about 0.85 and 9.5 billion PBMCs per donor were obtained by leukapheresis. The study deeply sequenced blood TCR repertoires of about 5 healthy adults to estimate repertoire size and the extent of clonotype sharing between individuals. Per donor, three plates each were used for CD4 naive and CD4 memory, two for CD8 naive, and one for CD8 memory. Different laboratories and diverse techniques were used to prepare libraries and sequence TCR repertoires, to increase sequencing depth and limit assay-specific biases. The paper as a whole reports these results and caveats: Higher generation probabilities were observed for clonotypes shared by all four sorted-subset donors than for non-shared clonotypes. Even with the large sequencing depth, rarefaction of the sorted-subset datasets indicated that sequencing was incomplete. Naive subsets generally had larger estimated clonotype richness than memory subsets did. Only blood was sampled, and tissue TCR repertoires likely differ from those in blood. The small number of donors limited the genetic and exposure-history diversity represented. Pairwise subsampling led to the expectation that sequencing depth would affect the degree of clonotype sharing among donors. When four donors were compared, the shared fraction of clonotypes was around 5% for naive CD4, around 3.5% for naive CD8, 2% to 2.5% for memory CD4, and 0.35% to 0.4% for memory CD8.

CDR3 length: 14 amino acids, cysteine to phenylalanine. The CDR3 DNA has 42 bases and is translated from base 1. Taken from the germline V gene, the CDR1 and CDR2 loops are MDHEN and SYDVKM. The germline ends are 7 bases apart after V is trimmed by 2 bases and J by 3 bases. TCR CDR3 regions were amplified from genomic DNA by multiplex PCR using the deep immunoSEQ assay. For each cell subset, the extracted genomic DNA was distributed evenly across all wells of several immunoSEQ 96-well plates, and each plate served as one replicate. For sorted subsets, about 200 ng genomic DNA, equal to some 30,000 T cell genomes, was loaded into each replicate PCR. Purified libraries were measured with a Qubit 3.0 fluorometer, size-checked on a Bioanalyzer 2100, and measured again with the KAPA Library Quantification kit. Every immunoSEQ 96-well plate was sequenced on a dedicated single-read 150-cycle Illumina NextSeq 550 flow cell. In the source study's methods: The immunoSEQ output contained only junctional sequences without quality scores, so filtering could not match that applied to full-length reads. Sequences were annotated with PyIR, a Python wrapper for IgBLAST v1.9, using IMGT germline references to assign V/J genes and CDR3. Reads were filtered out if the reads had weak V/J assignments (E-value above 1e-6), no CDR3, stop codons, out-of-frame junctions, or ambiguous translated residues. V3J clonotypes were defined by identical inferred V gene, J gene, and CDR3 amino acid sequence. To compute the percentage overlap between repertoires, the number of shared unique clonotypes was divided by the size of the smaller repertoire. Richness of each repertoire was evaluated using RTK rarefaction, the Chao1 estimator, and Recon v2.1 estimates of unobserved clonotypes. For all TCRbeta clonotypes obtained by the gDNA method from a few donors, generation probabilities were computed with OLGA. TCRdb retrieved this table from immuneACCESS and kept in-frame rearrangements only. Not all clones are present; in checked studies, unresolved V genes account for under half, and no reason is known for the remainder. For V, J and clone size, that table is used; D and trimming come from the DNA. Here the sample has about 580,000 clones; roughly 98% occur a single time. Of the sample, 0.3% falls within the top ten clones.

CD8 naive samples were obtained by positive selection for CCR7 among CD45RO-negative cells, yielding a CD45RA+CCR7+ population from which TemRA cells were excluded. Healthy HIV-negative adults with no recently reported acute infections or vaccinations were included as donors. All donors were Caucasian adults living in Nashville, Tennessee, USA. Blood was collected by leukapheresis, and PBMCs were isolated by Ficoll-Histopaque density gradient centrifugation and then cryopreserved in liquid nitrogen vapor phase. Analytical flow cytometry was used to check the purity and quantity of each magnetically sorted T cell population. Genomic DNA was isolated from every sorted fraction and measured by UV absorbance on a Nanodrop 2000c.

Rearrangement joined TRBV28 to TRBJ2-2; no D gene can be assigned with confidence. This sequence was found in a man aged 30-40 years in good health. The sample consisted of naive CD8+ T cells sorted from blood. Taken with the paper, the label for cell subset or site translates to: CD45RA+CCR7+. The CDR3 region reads CASSLSFHTGELFF. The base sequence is TGTGCCAGCAGTTTAAGTTTCCACACCGGGGAGCTGTTTTTT.